A selection of T cell receptor beta chains follows, all from one sample in a study of blood T cell repertoires in COVID-19. Assay: immunoSEQ multiplex PCR; the TCRdb copy retains only in-frame clones and omits some. The repertoire holds some 140,000 clones, with around 81% as singletons. Sequencing used peripheral blood. The receptors come from a human donor in a cohort sampled during active COVID-19. Each CDR3 is given with its conserved first and last residue.

v_call: TRBV19
j_call: TRBJ1-2
cdr3_aa: CASTPPGRSYGYTF

v_call: TRBV12-3/TRBV12-4
j_call: TRBJ1-1
cdr3_aa: CASSSTVNTEAFF

v_call: TRBV10-2
j_call: TRBJ2-2
cdr3_aa: CASSDTDTGELFF

v_call: TRBV5-4
j_call: TRBJ1-6
cdr3_aa: CASSLDSGNSPLHF

v_call: TRBV16
j_call: TRBJ1-2
cdr3_aa: CASSQSKPDRNYGYTF

v_call: TRBV5-4
j_call: TRBJ2-2
cdr3_aa: CASSLPGKGANTGELFF

v_call: TRBV20-1
j_call: TRBJ2-1
cdr3_aa: CSASSLVKSLGANYNEQFF

v_call: TRBV18
j_call: TRBJ1-2
cdr3_aa: CASSTGNDYGYTF

v_call: TRBV19
j_call: TRBJ1-5
cdr3_aa: CASIPGYSNQPQHF

v_call: TRBV5-1
j_call: TRBJ2-5
cdr3_aa: CASSLSGTSGQETQYF

v_call: TRBV5-8
j_call: TRBJ1-4
cdr3_aa: CASSSPGGLTGTNEKLFF

v_call: TRBV3-1/TRBV3-2
j_call: TRBJ1-6
cdr3_aa: CASSQGRDSPLHF

v_call: TRBV19
j_call: TRBJ1-2
cdr3_aa: CASSMVAGSFYGYTF

v_call: TRBV5-1
j_call: TRBJ2-5
cdr3_aa: CASSLAVGAQETQYF

v_call: TRBV18
j_call: TRBJ1-4
cdr3_aa: CASSRTATNEKLFF

v_call: TRBV2
j_call: TRBJ1-4
cdr3_aa: CASSEADSYYEKLFF

v_call: TRBV5-1
j_call: TRBJ1-2
cdr3_aa: CASSFTGTGNGYTF

v_call: TRBV25-1
j_call: TRBJ1-2
cdr3_aa: CASSASTSRGYTF

v_call: TRBV18
j_call: TRBJ1-2
cdr3_aa: CASSEGSDYGYTF

v_call: TRBV2
j_call: TRBJ2-1
cdr3_aa: CASSIGLPSYNEQFF

v_call: TRBV7-9
j_call: TRBJ2-1
cdr3_aa: CASSPLGQGVINEQFF

v_call: TRBV10-2
j_call: TRBJ1-2
cdr3_aa: CASRETQGGAYGYTF

v_call: TRBV27
j_call: TRBJ2-3
cdr3_aa: CASSSGARDTQYF

v_call: TRBV19
j_call: TRBJ1-1
cdr3_aa: CATKRGALMNTEAFF

v_call: TRBV5-4
j_call: TRBJ1-2
cdr3_aa: CASSFSQGARGYTF

v_call: TRBV19
j_call: TRBJ1-1
cdr3_aa: CASSMFPGSRIYTEAFF

v_call: TRBV19
j_call: TRBJ1-3
cdr3_aa: CATMDFSLGGNTIYF

v_call: TRBV6-5
j_call: TRBJ2-7
cdr3_aa: CASESAGGPYEQYF

v_call: TRBV7-8
j_call: TRBJ2-7
cdr3_aa: CASSQGRGGAGYEQYF

v_call: TRBV5-6
j_call: TRBJ1-5
cdr3_aa: CASRWDGARNNQPQHF

v_call: TRBV4-1
j_call: TRBJ2-1
cdr3_aa: CASSQGTGFNEQFF

v_call: TRBV28
j_call: TRBJ1-2
cdr3_aa: CASSLFGGIGTGYGYTF

v_call: TRBV7-3
j_call: TRBJ2-5
cdr3_aa: CASSPGSSTEAQYF

v_call: TRBV16
j_call: TRBJ1-1
cdr3_aa: CASSQYRTGGTEAFF

v_call: TRBV28
j_call: TRBJ1-4
cdr3_aa: CASSLSGQGREKLFF

v_call: TRBV5-1
j_call: TRBJ2-2
cdr3_aa: CASSLNNMNTGELFF

v_call: TRBV7-9
j_call: TRBJ1-3
cdr3_aa: CASSFTGEKRDTIYF

v_call: TRBV15
j_call: TRBJ1-1
cdr3_aa: CATSSIAVVTEAFF

v_call: TRBV15
j_call: TRBJ2-5
cdr3_aa: CATSRDPTGETQYF

v_call: TRBV2
j_call: TRBJ2-1
cdr3_aa: CASSEATSGGESSYNEQFF

v_call: TRBV7-6
j_call: TRBJ2-5
cdr3_aa: CASIDLAGGYQETQYF

v_call: TRBV6-5
j_call: TRBJ1-2
cdr3_aa: CASKGTALYGYTF

v_call: TRBV19
j_call: TRBJ2-7
cdr3_aa: CASSIGQGAYEQYF

v_call: TRBV30
j_call: TRBJ2-2
cdr3_aa: CALTSGGSVGELFF

v_call: TRBV19
j_call: TRBJ1-5
cdr3_aa: CASSRHLVGGGNQPQHF

v_call: TRBV7-7
j_call: TRBJ2-1
cdr3_aa: CASSQGTSGVNEQFF

v_call: TRBV6-5
j_call: TRBJ2-4
cdr3_aa: CASSRGSKAKNIQYF

v_call: TRBV3-1/TRBV3-2
j_call: TRBJ1-6
cdr3_aa: CASSQGASALHF

v_call: TRBV30
j_call: TRBJ2-7
cdr3_aa: CAWRIAGATGEQYF

v_call: TRBV7-9
j_call: TRBJ2-1
cdr3_aa: CASSLWAGLYNEQFF

v_call: TRBV4-1
j_call: TRBJ1-2
cdr3_aa: CASSQAGPGGYGYTF

v_call: TRBV10-3
j_call: TRBJ2-5
cdr3_aa: CAISDATSSQETQYF

v_call: TRBV13
j_call: TRBJ1-1
cdr3_aa: CASSSTGIGEAFF